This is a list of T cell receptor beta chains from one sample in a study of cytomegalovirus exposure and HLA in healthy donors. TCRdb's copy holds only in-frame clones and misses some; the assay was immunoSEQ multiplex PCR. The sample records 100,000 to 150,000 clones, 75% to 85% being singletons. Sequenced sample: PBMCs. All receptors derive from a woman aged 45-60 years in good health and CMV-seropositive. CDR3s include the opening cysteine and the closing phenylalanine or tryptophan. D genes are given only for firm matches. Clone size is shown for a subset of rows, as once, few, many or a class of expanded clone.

TGTGCCAGCAGCTTTAGCGGGACAGGGGTAAAAGAGCAGTACTTC CASSFSGTGVKEQYF few 15 TRBV5-4 TRBD1 TRBJ2-7
TGCGCCAGCAGTGGGGGACAGACTTCCTCCTACGAGCAGTACTTC CASSGGQTSSYEQYF - 15 TRBV5-1 TRBD1 TRBJ2-7
TGCGCCAGCAGCCCCCACACTGGGAGCTCCTACGAGCAGTACTTC CASSPHTGSSYEQYF - 15 TRBV4-3 - TRBJ2-7
TGTGCCAGCAGCCCCCGACAGGGGGGCTATGGCTACACCTTC CASSPRQGGYGYTF - 14 TRBV7-2 TRBD1 TRBJ1-2
TGTGCCAGCAGCTTACCTCGATATCGGTCTCACTCTGGAAACACCATATATTTT CASSLPRYRSHSGNTIYF - 18 TRBV13 - TRBJ1-3
TGTGCCAGCAGCCAAATAGGGGGCGCTGAGCAGTTCTTC CASSQIGGAEQFF - 13 TRBV4-2 TRBD1 TRBJ2-1
TGTGCCAGCAGCTTAGCTGAGTATAGCTCTGGGGCCAACGTCCTGACTTTC CASSLAEYSSGANVLTF - 17 TRBV7-2 - TRBJ2-6
TGTGCCAGCCCTTTTCTAGCGGGGTTCACAGATACGCAGTATTTT CASPFLAGFTDTQYF - 15 TRBV6-1 TRBD2 TRBJ2-3
TGTGCCAGCAGTTCCCCGGGACAGGGGTCCTACAATGAGCAGTTCTTC CASSSPGQGSYNEQFF - 16 TRBV6-6 TRBD1 TRBJ2-1
TGTGCCAGCTCACCAACAGGACCCGACAACTATGGCTACACCTTC CASSPTGPDNYGYTF - 15 TRBV18 - TRBJ1-2
TGTGCCAGTAGTATAGTGGCAGGGATGCAAGAGACCCAGTACTTC CASSIVAGMQETQYF - 15 TRBV19 - TRBJ2-5
TGTGCCAGCAGCCCTAGACAGGGCCAGGGGAACACTGAAGCTTTCTTT CASSPRQGQGNTEAFF - 16 TRBV7-2 TRBD1 TRBJ1-1
TGTGCCAGTAGTATAGGGGGAGGGGTGGTTACGGATACGCAGTATTTT CASSIGGGVVTDTQYF - 16 TRBV19 TRBD2 TRBJ2-3
TGCAGCGTTGGAAGTAGCAATGAGCAGTTCTTC CSVGSSNEQFF - 11 TRBV29-1 - TRBJ2-1
TGTGCCAGTAGTCCGCGGGGACAGTCCAAATCCTACGAGCAGTACTTC CASSPRGQSKSYEQYF - 16 TRBV19 - TRBJ2-7
TGTGCCAGCAGCTTAATCGGGGCTGGAAACACCATATATTTT CASSLIGAGNTIYF few 14 TRBV7-2 - TRBJ1-3
TGCGCCAGCAGCTTACTCCGGGACTTGGGGGAGCAGTTCTTC CASSLLRDLGEQFF - 14 TRBV5-1 - TRBJ2-1
TGTGCCACCAGCAGAGATTTGCGGACAAGCTCCTACGAGCAGTACTTC CATSRDLRTSSYEQYF few 16 TRBV15 - TRBJ2-7
TGTGCCAGCTCACCCCCCTGGCGGCCGGGGTCTGGAACAGATACGCAGTATTTT CASSPPWRPGSGTDTQYF - 18 TRBV18 - TRBJ2-3
TGTGCCAGCAGCCCCACCCCCGGACTAGCGTACGAGCAGTACTTC CASSPTPGLAYEQYF once 15 TRBV9 TRBD2 TRBJ2-7
TGTGCCAGCAGCGTAGGCCTGCGACTAGTTGATGAGCAGTTCTTC CASSVGLRLVDEQFF - 15 TRBV9 - TRBJ2-1
TGTGCCAGCCGGAGGTTCGGCAGGGACTACTCCTACGAGCAGTACTTC CASRRFGRDYSYEQYF - 16 TRBV27 TRBD2 TRBJ2-7
TGTGCCAGCAGCTTAGGCCTCTCCTGGGGCCTCCAAGAGACCCAGTACTTC CASSLGLSWGLQETQYF - 17 TRBV11-3 - TRBJ2-5
TGTGCTAGTGGCCCCGGACTAGCGGGGGGGCCGGAGACCCAGTACTTC CASGPGLAGGPETQYF - 16 TRBV12-5 TRBD2 TRBJ2-5
TGTGCCTGGAGTACCCCGGGACTAGCGGGGGGGACCTACAATGAGCAGTTCTTC CAWSTPGLAGGTYNEQFF - 18 TRBV30 TRBD2 TRBJ2-1
TGTGCTAGTGGAGCCGGGACAGGGGGGTCCTACGAGCAGTACTTC CASGAGTGGSYEQYF - 15 TRBV12-5 TRBD1 TRBJ2-7
TGTGCCAGCAGCTTGCTCGACTGGCGGGAGCTGTTTTTT CASSLLDWRELFF - 13 TRBV5-6 - TRBJ2-2